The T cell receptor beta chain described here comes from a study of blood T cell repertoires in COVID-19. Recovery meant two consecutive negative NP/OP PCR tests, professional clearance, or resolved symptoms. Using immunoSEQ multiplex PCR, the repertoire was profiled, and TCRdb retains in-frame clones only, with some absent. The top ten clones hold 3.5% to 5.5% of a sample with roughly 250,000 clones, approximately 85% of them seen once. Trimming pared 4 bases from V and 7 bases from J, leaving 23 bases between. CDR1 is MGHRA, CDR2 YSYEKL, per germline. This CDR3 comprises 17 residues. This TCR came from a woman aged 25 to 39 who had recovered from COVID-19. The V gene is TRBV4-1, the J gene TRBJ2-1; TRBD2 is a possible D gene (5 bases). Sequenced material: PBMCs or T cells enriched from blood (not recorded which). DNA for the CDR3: TGCGCCAGCAGCCTAGGTTTTGGTTTGGCTGAGGGAAATGAGCAGTTCTTC. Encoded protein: CASSLGFGLAEGNEQFF.